This passage covers 6 T cell receptor beta chains from one sample sequenced in a study of blood T cells in healthy people across ages. A second PCR, run for about 6 to 11 cycles, used a sample-barcoded 5' primer plus a J-beta primer mix. TCRdb independently ran MiXCR on the 5' RACE reads; one entry per CDR3 protein. The sample contains 550,000 to 600,000 distinct CDR3 sequences, roughly 28% of which appear only once. What was sequenced was blood. Source of these receptors: a woman aged 70-85 years in good health.

The rearrangement uses TRBV13 and TRBJ1-1; unclear D gene. The V end lost 5 bases, the J end lost 5 bases, and 15 bases lay between the germline ends. The CDR3 spans 14 residues. Germline V CDR1 and CDR2: PRHDT, FYEKMQ (reference sequence). Written as DNA, the CDR3 is TGTGCCAGCAGCCCACGACGAGCGGGGACTGAAGCTTTCTTT. It is translated as CASSPRRAGTEAFF.

This clonotype was observed a handful of times. The chain is built from TRBV6-2 or TRBV6-3 and TRBJ1-2, with 8 bases fitting TRBD1. Per the germline V gene, CDR1 is MNHEY and CDR2 is SVGEGT. Losses at the gene ends were 6 bases for V and 2 bases for J; bases not matched to a gene: 17. This CDR3 is built from 18 residues. For the CDR3, the DNA is TGTGCCAGCAGACGAACCCGGACAGGGAGCTGGACGAACTATGGCTACACCTTC. It specifies CASRRTRTGSWTNYGYTF.

This clonotype occurred a few times. The J gene is TRBJ2-3, the V gene TRBV20-1; D gene uncertain. Trimming removed 5 bases at V and 2 bases at J, with 8 bases between. The CDR3 sequence is 12 residues long. Germline loops: CDR1 DFQATT, CDR2 SNEGSKA (reference sequence). The CDR3 loop reads CSALQYTDTQYF. The CDR3 nucleotides are TGCAGTGCTCTCCAGTACACAGATACGCAGTATTTT.

This clonotype was observed a handful of times. The chain uses TRBV28 and TRBJ2-5; D is perhaps TRBD1 (6 bases). CDR1 MDHEN and CDR2 SYDVKM come from the germline V gene. This CDR3 has 15 amino acids. V lost 3 bases to trimming and J lost 5 bases, with 16 bases between them. The CDR3: CASSLRQVYRETQYF. CDR3 DNA sequence: TGTGCCAGCAGTTTGAGACAGGTGTACAGGGAGACCCAGTACTTC.

This sequence joins TRBV7-2 and TRBJ1-2, with a weak D call TRBD1 (6 bases). The germline V gene encodes CDR1 SGHTA and CDR2 FQGNSA. V was pared by 4 bases and J by 7 bases, with 13 bases between. This CDR3 has 13 amino acids. The CDR3 region has the DNA TGTGCCAGCAGCTACAGGGATCTGGGTGGCTACACCTTC. It encodes CASSYRDLGGYTF.

The V gene is TRBV6-5, the J gene TRBJ1-1; D unclear. The CDR3 contains 15 residues. CDR1 and CDR2 (germline): MNHEY, SVGAGI. V lost 3 bases and J lost 1, with 12 bases in between. CDR3 loop: CASSYSVVQNTEAFF. Here the CDR3 DNA reads TGTGCCAGCAGTTATTCGGTCGTCCAGAACACTGAAGCTTTCTTT.